These T cell receptor beta chains were read from a single sample in a study of cytomegalovirus exposure and HLA in healthy donors. Measured with immunoSEQ multiplex PCR; TCRdb has only the in-frame clones, and not every one. Of about 130,000 clones listed, around 77% are singletons. Material for sequencing was PBMCs. These receptors were obtained from a man aged 30 to 45 in good health. CDR3s include the opening cysteine and the closing phenylalanine or tryptophan. D genes are given only for firm matches. Expanded clones are given a class, and other clones once, few, many or no size at all.

J gene: TRBJ2-1
D gene: TRBD1
clone size: .
V gene: TRBV19
CDR3 protein: CASSLIGTGANEQFF
CDR3 DNA: TGTGCCAGTAGTCTTATCGGGACAGGTGCCAATGAGCAGTTCTTC

J gene: TRBJ1-2
D gene: .
clone size: few
V gene: TRBV19
CDR3 protein: CASRSGRVDGYTF
CDR3 DNA: TGTGCCAGTAGGTCGGGCAGGGTTGATGGCTACACCTTC

J gene: TRBJ2-7
D gene: TRBD1
clone size: .
V gene: TRBV7-9
CDR3 protein: CSSSAGQGSSYEQYF
CDR3 DNA: TGTTCCAGCAGTGCAGGACAGGGCAGCTCCTACGAGCAGTACTTC

J gene: TRBJ1-1
D gene: .
clone size: .
V gene: TRBV7-9
CDR3 protein: CSSSSLVRGTEAFF
CDR3 DNA: TGTTCCAGCAGCTCTCTGGTCCGGGGCACTGAAGCTTTCTTT

J gene: TRBJ2-2
D gene: TRBD2
clone size: .
V gene: TRBV9
CDR3 protein: CASSPRLAGDTGELFF
CDR3 DNA: TGTGCCAGCAGCCCGAGACTAGCGGGAGACACCGGGGAGCTGTTTTTT

J gene: TRBJ2-7
D gene: TRBD1
clone size: few
V gene: TRBV7-6
CDR3 protein: CASSLGTGPAYEQYF
CDR3 DNA: TGTGCCAGCAGCTTGGGGACAGGGCCCGCCTACGAGCAGTACTTC

J gene: TRBJ2-5
D gene: .
clone size: .
V gene: TRBV28
CDR3 protein: CASSSGQSAETQYF
CDR3 DNA: TGTGCCAGCAGTTCAGGACAGTCCGCTGAGACCCAGTACTTC

J gene: TRBJ1-1
D gene: .
clone size: once
V gene: TRBV7-9
CDR3 protein: CATTRGPKAFF
CDR3 DNA: TGTGCCACCACCCGAGGCCCCAAAGCTTTCTTT

J gene: TRBJ2-3
D gene: .
clone size: .
V gene: TRBV9
CDR3 protein: CASNPDGSRADTQYF
CDR3 DNA: TGTGCCAGCAACCCGGACGGGAGCCGGGCAGATACGCAGTATTTT

J gene: TRBJ2-1
D gene: .
clone size: .
V gene: TRBV23-1
CDR3 protein: CASRLQEEYEQFF
CDR3 DNA: TGCGCCAGCAGACTTCAGGAGGAGTATGAGCAGTTCTTC

J gene: TRBJ2-1
D gene: TRBD2
clone size: .
V gene: TRBV18
CDR3 protein: CASSPQLAGLGGSSYNEQFF
CDR3 DNA: TGTGCCAGCTCACCTCAGCTAGCGGGGCTCGGCGGAAGCTCCTACAATGAGCAGTTCTTC

J gene: TRBJ2-1
D gene: TRBD2
clone size: .
V gene: TRBV4-3
CDR3 protein: CASSQPLAGGANEQFF
CDR3 DNA: TGCGCCAGCAGCCAACCGTTAGCGGGAGGAGCGAATGAGCAGTTCTTC

J gene: TRBJ1-2
D gene: TRBD1
clone size: few
V gene: TRBV6-6
CDR3 protein: CASTLGQGVGYTF
CDR3 DNA: TGTGCCAGCACCCTGGGACAGGGTGTGGGCTACACCTTC

J gene: TRBJ2-7
D gene: TRBD2
clone size: .
V gene: TRBV7-6
CDR3 protein: CASSLGGSDEQYF
CDR3 DNA: TGTGCCAGCAGCTTAGGCGGGAGCGACGAGCAGTACTTC

J gene: TRBJ2-2
D gene: .
clone size: once
V gene: TRBV19
CDR3 protein: CASSTPGGTGELFF
CDR3 DNA: TGTGCCAGTAGCACGCCCGGGGGTACCGGGGAGCTGTTTTTT

J gene: TRBJ2-2
D gene: TRBD1
clone size: once
V gene: TRBV18
CDR3 protein: CASSYDRAGELFF
CDR3 DNA: TGTGCCAGCTCATACGACAGGGCCGGGGAGCTGTTTTTT

J gene: TRBJ1-1
D gene: TRBD1
clone size: .
V gene: TRBV29-1
CDR3 protein: CSFRQGSNTEAFF
CDR3 DNA: TGCAGCTTTCGACAGGGCTCGAACACTGAAGCTTTCTTT

J gene: TRBJ2-3
D gene: .
clone size: .
V gene: TRBV18
CDR3 protein: CASSPPGLTPADTQYF
CDR3 DNA: TGTGCCAGCTCACCACCGGGACTCACTCCAGCAGATACGCAGTATTTT

J gene: TRBJ1-2
D gene: .
clone size: .
V gene: TRBV5-1
CDR3 protein: CASSGSSDAYGYTF
CDR3 DNA: TGCGCCAGCAGCGGGAGCAGTGACGCCTATGGCTACACCTTC

J gene: TRBJ2-7
D gene: .
clone size: .
V gene: TRBV7-9
CDR3 protein: CASSLQRGTGTWDEQYF
CDR3 DNA: TGTGCCAGCAGCCTCCAGCGGGGGACAGGGACATGGGACGAGCAGTACTTC

J gene: TRBJ2-5
D gene: .
clone size: .
V gene: TRBV7-9
CDR3 protein: CASSPDGLAAETQYF
CDR3 DNA: TGTGCCAGCAGCCCAGACGGCCTGGCAGCGGAGACCCAGTACTTC

J gene: TRBJ1-5
D gene: TRBD1
clone size: few
V gene: TRBV7-9
CDR3 protein: CASSPGQGNQPQHF
CDR3 DNA: TGTGCCAGCAGCCCAGGACAGGGCAATCAGCCCCAGCATTTT

J gene: TRBJ2-7
D gene: TRBD2
clone size: .
V gene: TRBV7-9
CDR3 protein: CASRPRLAGDYEQYF
CDR3 DNA: TGTGCCAGCAGACCAAGACTAGCGGGAGACTACGAGCAGTACTTC